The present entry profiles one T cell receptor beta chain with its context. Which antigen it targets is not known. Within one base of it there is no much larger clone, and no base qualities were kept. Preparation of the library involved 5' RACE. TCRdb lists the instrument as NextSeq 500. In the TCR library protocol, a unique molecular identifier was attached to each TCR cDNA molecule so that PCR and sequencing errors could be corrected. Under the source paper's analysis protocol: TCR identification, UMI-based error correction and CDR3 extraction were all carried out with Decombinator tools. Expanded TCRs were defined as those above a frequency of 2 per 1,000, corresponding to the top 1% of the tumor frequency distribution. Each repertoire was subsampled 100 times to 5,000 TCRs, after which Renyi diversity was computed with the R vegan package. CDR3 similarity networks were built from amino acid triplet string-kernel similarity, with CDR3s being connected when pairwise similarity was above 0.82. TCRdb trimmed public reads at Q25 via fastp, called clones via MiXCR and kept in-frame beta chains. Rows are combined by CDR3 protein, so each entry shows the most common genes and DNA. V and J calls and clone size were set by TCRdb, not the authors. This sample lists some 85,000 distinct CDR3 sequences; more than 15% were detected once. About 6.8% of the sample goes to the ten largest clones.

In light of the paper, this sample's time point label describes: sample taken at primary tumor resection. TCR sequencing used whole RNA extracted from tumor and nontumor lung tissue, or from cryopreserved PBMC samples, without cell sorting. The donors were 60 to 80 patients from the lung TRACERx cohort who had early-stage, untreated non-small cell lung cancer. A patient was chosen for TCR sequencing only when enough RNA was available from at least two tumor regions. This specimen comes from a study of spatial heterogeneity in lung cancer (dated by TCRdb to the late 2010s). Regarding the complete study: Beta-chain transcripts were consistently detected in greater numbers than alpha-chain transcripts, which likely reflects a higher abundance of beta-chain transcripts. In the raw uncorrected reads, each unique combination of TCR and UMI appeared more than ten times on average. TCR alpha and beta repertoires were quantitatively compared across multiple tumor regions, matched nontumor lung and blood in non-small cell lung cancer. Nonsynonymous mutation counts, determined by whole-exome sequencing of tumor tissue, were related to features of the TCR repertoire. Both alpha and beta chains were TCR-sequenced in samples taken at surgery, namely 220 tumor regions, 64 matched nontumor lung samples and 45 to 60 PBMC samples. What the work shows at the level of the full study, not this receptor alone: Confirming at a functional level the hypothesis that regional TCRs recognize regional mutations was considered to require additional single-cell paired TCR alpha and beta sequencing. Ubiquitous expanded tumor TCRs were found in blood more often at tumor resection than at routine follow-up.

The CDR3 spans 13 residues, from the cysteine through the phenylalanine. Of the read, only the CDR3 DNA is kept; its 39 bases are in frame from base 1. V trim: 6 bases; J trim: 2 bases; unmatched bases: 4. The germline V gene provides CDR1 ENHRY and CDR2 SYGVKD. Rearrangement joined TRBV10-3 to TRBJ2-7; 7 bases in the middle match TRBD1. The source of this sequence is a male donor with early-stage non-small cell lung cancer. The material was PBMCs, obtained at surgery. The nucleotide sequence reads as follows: TGTGCCATCAGGAGGGACAGCGCCTACGAGCAGTACTTC. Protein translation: CAIRRDSAYEQYF.